The clone carrying this T cell receptor (beta chain) was seen at least ten times. Its antigen is still unknown. This sample is part of a study of Graves' ophthalmopathy and Graves' hyperthyroidism. The CDR3 runs to 14 residues. V lost 0 bases to trimming and J lost 1 base, with 6 bases between them. Germline V gene lookup returns CDR1 KGHSH and CDR2 LQKENI. RNA transcripts provided the template for amplifying TCR beta CDR3 regions. The first-round RT-PCR employed HTBI primers together with the Qiagen OneStep RT-PCR kit. A multiplex PCR was then performed as the second round. TCRdb ran MiXCR on the multiplex PCR reads and lists one entry per CDR3 protein. The sample holds approximately 210,000 distinct CDR3 sequences, over 25% seen once. General study findings and limits: Most thyroid-expanded clonotypes exceeding 0.001 frequency were also found in blood.

Diagnosis was based on clinical symptoms, serum thyroxine, TRAb, thyroid ultrasound and orbital computed tomography. What was sequenced was peripheral blood. The rearrangement uses TRBV18 and TRBJ1-1; D unresolved. The TCR comes from a man aged 50 or older with Graves' ophthalmopathy. CDR3 bases: TGTGCCAGCTCACCACCGGCAGGGAACACTGAAGCTTTCTTT. Its protein product is CASSPPAGNTEAFF.